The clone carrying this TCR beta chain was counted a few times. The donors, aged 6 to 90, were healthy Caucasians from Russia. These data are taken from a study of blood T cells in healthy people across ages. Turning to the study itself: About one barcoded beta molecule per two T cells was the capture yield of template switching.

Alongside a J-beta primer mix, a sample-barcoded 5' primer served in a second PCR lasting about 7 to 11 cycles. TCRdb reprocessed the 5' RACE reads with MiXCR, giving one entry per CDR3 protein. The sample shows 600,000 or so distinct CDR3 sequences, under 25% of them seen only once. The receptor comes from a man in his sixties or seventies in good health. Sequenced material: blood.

As DNA, the CDR3 is TGCGCCAGCAGCAGTCAGGAATTCTCTAACTATGGCTACACCTTC. It yields the protein CASSSQEFSNYGYTF. The rearrangement links TRBV4-1 to TRBJ1-2, with no clear D. The CDR3 has 15 residues. The V gene lost 5 bases and the J gene lost 0 bases, with 13 bases spanning the gap. From germline, CDR1 is MGHRA and CDR2 YSYEKL.